A selection of T cell receptor beta chains follows, all from one sample in a study of shared clonotypes between healthy human individuals. Assay used: immunoSEQ multiplex PCR; TCRdb lists only in-frame clones, some missing. In the table there are about 1 million clones, approximately 80% of which are singletons. The sample was memory CD4+ T cells from PBMCs. Receptors originate from a man younger than 30 in good health. Some clones in this sample may be carry-over from other donors' samples. CDR3s include the opening cysteine and the closing phenylalanine or tryptophan. The order of the fields is CDR3 DNA, CDR3 protein, V gene, D gene, clone size, J gene. D genes are given only for firm matches. Not all rows give a size; the values are once, few, many and, for expanded clones, a class.

cdr3_nt: TGCGCCAGCAGCCAAGAGAAACTAGCGGGAGCTTTTTACGAGCAGTACTTC
cdr3_aa: CASSQEKLAGAFYEQYF
v_call: TRBV4-3
d_call: TRBD2
clone_size: NA
j_call: TRBJ2-7

cdr3_nt: TGTGCCAGCAGCCCAGCCCAGGGTAAGGTCACTGAAGCTTTCTTT
cdr3_aa: CASSPAQGKVTEAFF
v_call: TRBV9
d_call: NA
clone_size: NA
j_call: TRBJ1-1

cdr3_nt: TGTGCCAGCAGCTTCGGGCTAGGTGAGCAGTTCTTC
cdr3_aa: CASSFGLGEQFF
v_call: TRBV7-3
d_call: NA
clone_size: NA
j_call: TRBJ2-1

cdr3_nt: TGTGCCAGCAGGGGGGCTAGCGGGCCCACCGGGGAGCTGTTTTTT
cdr3_aa: CASRGASGPTGELFF
v_call: TRBV5-4
d_call: TRBD2
clone_size: NA
j_call: TRBJ2-2

cdr3_nt: TGCGCCAGCAGCGCGGGACAGGTCCAAGAGACCCAGTACTTC
cdr3_aa: CASSAGQVQETQYF
v_call: TRBV5-1
d_call: TRBD1
clone_size: NA
j_call: TRBJ2-5

cdr3_nt: TGCGCCAGCAGCTTGGAGCGGGTCGGCAAAAACATTCAGTACTTC
cdr3_aa: CASSLERVGKNIQYF
v_call: TRBV5-1
d_call: NA
clone_size: once
j_call: TRBJ2-4

cdr3_nt: TGTGCCAGTAGTATGGACAGGGGGCGTGAGCAGTACTTC
cdr3_aa: CASSMDRGREQYF
v_call: TRBV19
d_call: TRBD1
clone_size: NA
j_call: TRBJ2-7

cdr3_nt: TGTGCCAGCAGCCTCCGCAGAGATTTTGTAAGCAATGCACCCTACGAGCAGTACTTC
cdr3_aa: CASSLRRDFVSNAPYEQYF
v_call: TRBV14
d_call: NA
clone_size: NA
j_call: TRBJ2-7

cdr3_nt: TGTGCCAGCAGCCAAGAAGAAGCAAGTGGCTACGAGCAGTACTTC
cdr3_aa: CASSQEEASGYEQYF
v_call: TRBV14
d_call: NA
clone_size: NA
j_call: TRBJ2-7

cdr3_nt: TGTGCCAGCAGCTTAGGGGCGGGGCTCACTGAAGCTTTCTTT
cdr3_aa: CASSLGAGLTEAFF
v_call: TRBV7-2
d_call: NA
clone_size: NA
j_call: TRBJ1-1

cdr3_nt: TGTGCCAGCAGTGCCACCTTGATTGCTAGCTCCTACAATGAGCAGTTCTTC
cdr3_aa: CASSATLIASSYNEQFF
v_call: TRBV2
d_call: NA
clone_size: NA
j_call: TRBJ2-1

cdr3_nt: TGTGCCAGCAGCTCAGATGGACCGACCTACTATGGCTACACCTTC
cdr3_aa: CASSSDGPTYYGYTF
v_call: TRBV5-5
d_call: NA
clone_size: once
j_call: TRBJ1-2

cdr3_nt: TGCAGCGTTGGGAGCCAAGAGACCCAGTACTTC
cdr3_aa: CSVGSQETQYF
v_call: TRBV29-1
d_call: NA
clone_size: NA
j_call: TRBJ2-5

cdr3_nt: TGTGCCAGCAGCGCAGTGGACAGGAACACTGAAGCTTTCTTT
cdr3_aa: CASSAVDRNTEAFF
v_call: TRBV6-1
d_call: NA
clone_size: NA
j_call: TRBJ1-1

cdr3_nt: TGTGCCAGCAGCTTGGAACGCCAGTACAATGAGCAGTTCTTC
cdr3_aa: CASSLERQYNEQFF
v_call: TRBV5-4
d_call: NA
clone_size: few
j_call: TRBJ2-1

cdr3_nt: TGTGCCAGCAGCTTGGCGGGCGGGGCCGCGCTTCGGGGCTACACCTTC
cdr3_aa: CASSLAGGAALRGYTF
v_call: TRBV5-4
d_call: NA
clone_size: NA
j_call: TRBJ1-2

cdr3_nt: TGTGCCAGCAGCTTAGTCGGGGGGACTGAAGCTTTCTTT
cdr3_aa: CASSLVGGTEAFF
v_call: TRBV11-3
d_call: NA
clone_size: once
j_call: TRBJ1-1

cdr3_nt: TGTGCCACCAGCAGCCGAGACAGACTGAACGAGCAGTACTTC
cdr3_aa: CATSSRDRLNEQYF
v_call: TRBV15
d_call: NA
clone_size: NA
j_call: TRBJ2-7

cdr3_nt: TGTGCCAGCACCCTCGGGACAGGGCTCTACGAGCAGTACTTC
cdr3_aa: CASTLGTGLYEQYF
v_call: TRBV28
d_call: TRBD1
clone_size: NA
j_call: TRBJ2-7

cdr3_nt: TGTGCCAGCAGCTTAGCTGTGGACCCCCGTTCAGATACGCAGTATTTT
cdr3_aa: CASSLAVDPRSDTQYF
v_call: TRBV11-1
d_call: NA
clone_size: NA
j_call: TRBJ2-3

cdr3_nt: TGTGCCAGTCAGGCCTCTGGGGCCAACGTCCTGACTTTC
cdr3_aa: CASQASGANVLTF
v_call: TRBV2
d_call: NA
clone_size: NA
j_call: TRBJ2-6

cdr3_nt: TGTGCCAGCAGGGAAAGGGGCGTGCGTGTTGAGCAGTTCTTC
cdr3_aa: CASRERGVRVEQFF
v_call: TRBV2
d_call: NA
clone_size: NA
j_call: TRBJ2-1

cdr3_nt: TGTGCCAGCTCCCTAGACCAAGAGACCCAGTACTTC
cdr3_aa: CASSLDQETQYF
v_call: TRBV18
d_call: NA
clone_size: NA
j_call: TRBJ2-5

cdr3_nt: TGTGCCAGCAGTGAAATGTTAGGGGTGGACAAAAACATTCAGTACTTC
cdr3_aa: CASSEMLGVDKNIQYF
v_call: TRBV6-1
d_call: NA
clone_size: NA
j_call: TRBJ2-4

cdr3_nt: TGCGCCAGCAGCTATAGGACAGGGGGAGGGGATCAGCCCCAGCATTTT
cdr3_aa: CASSYRTGGGDQPQHF
v_call: TRBV5-1
d_call: TRBD1
clone_size: NA
j_call: TRBJ1-5

cdr3_nt: TGCGCCAGCAGCTTCAGGGGCGGTGAGACCCAGTACTTC
cdr3_aa: CASSFRGGETQYF
v_call: TRBV5-1
d_call: NA
clone_size: NA
j_call: TRBJ2-5

cdr3_nt: TGTGCCTGGAGTGTACAACATCAGCCCCAGCATTTT
cdr3_aa: CAWSVQHQPQHF
v_call: TRBV30
d_call: NA
clone_size: NA
j_call: TRBJ1-5

cdr3_nt: TGTGCCAGCAGCTTAGATCGTGAGCAGTTCTTC
cdr3_aa: CASSLDREQFF
v_call: TRBV6-6
d_call: NA
clone_size: NA
j_call: TRBJ2-1

cdr3_nt: TGTGCCAGCAGCTTAGTAGCAGGGACTAGCGGGAGGGTGTCCTACAATGAGCAGTTCTTC
cdr3_aa: CASSLVAGTSGRVSYNEQFF
v_call: TRBV7-8
d_call: TRBD2
clone_size: NA
j_call: TRBJ2-1

cdr3_nt: TGTGCCTGGAGAAGGGACAGGTCCTCCTACGAGCAGTACTTC
cdr3_aa: CAWRRDRSSYEQYF
v_call: TRBV30
d_call: TRBD1
clone_size: few
j_call: TRBJ2-7

cdr3_nt: TGCAGCGTTGAAGGAGGGAGGGGAAGCACTGAAGCTTTCTTT
cdr3_aa: CSVEGGRGSTEAFF
v_call: TRBV29-1
d_call: NA
clone_size: NA
j_call: TRBJ1-1